One sample yielded the 14 T cell receptor beta chains listed below, sequenced in a study of T cell responses to AZD1222 COVID-19 vaccine (dated by TCRdb to about 2021). The meaning of the sample's time point label: baseline before first vaccination. Libraries were built with the immunoSEQ multiplex PCR assay. This is the immuneACCESS table as TCRdb keeps it, with only in-frame sequences that have V and J called. A part of the clones is gone; compared with another copy, unresolved V genes explain less than half, and the rest is unexplained. The sample table shows roughly 140,000 clones, and roughly nine tenths are seen once. The ten most abundant clones make up 1.5% to 2% of the sample. The sequencing used peripheral blood, collected on day 0 of AZD1222 vaccination. Source of these receptors: an adult in good health.

J is TRBJ2-1 and V is TRBV20-1; maybe TRBD1 (5 bases). Trimming left V 3 bases short and J 3 bases short, with 12 bases between. The CDR3 spans 14 residues. The germline V gene has CDR1 DFQATT and CDR2 SNEGSKA (reference sequence). This CDR3 reads CSASPPTDYNEQFF. The CDR3 coding sequence is TGCAGTGCTAGTCCCCCGACAGACTACAATGAGCAGTTCTTC.

The chain employs TRBV29-1 and TRBJ2-2, with D maybe TRBD1 (5 bases). Trimming removed 5 bases from V and 1 base from J, with 11 bases in between. The CDR3 spans 14 residues. Germline V CDR1 and CDR2: SQVTM, ANQGSEA. CDR3 sequence: CSVMAGMNTGELFF. The CDR3 DNA reads TGCAGCGTTATGGCAGGGATGAACACCGGGGAGCTGTTTTTT.

The chain employs TRBV6-5 and TRBJ2-3, with TRBD2 matching over 9 bases. The CDR3 extends over 16 amino acids. The V and J ends lost 0 bases and 4 bases, in that order; junction bases with no gene match: 5. CDR1 MNHEY and CDR2 SVGAGI come from the germline V gene. The CDR3 spells CASSYSPSGMSDTQYF. CDR3 DNA sequence: TGTGCCAGCAGTTACTCACCTAGCGGGATGTCAGATACGCAGTATTTT.

The chain has TRBV28 and TRBJ2-2; possibly TRBD1 for D (5 bases). Trimming pared 2 bases from V and 4 bases from J, leaving 8 bases between. The CDR3 totals 14 residues. Germline assignment: CDR1 MDHEN and CDR2 SYDVKM. The DNA of the CDR3 is TGTGCCAGCAGTTTAAGACAGATCACCGGGGAGCTGTTTTTT. Amino acid sequence: CASSLRQITGELFF.

The V and J genes are TRBV5-1 and TRBJ2-2, with TRBD2 identical over 9 bases. Losses at the gene ends were 5 bases for V and 1 base for J; bases not matched to a gene: 0. CDR1 SGHRS and CDR2 YFSETQ come from the germline V gene. This CDR3 has 14 amino acids. The CDR3 nucleotides are TGCGCCAGCAGGACTAGCGGGAACACCGGGGAGCTGTTTTTT. Its translation: CASRTSGNTGELFF. Complete variable domain (other parts from reference TRBV5-1 and TRBJ2-2): KAGVTQTPRYLIKTRGQQVTLSCSPISGHRSVSWYQQTPGQGLQFLFEYFSETQRNKGNFPGRFSGRQFSNSRSEMNVSTLELGDSALYLCASRTSGNTGELFFGEGSRLTVL.

This rearrangement joins TRBV7-2 to TRBJ1-2; 10 bases line up with TRBD1. The CDR3 covers 13 residues. J gave up 8 bases and V 5 bases, and 5 bases lay outside the gene matches. CDR1 SGHTA and CDR2 FQGNSA come from the germline V gene. The CDR3 spells CASSQTGGLGYTF. For the CDR3, the DNA is TGTGCCAGCAGCCAGACAGGGGGCTTGGGCTACACCTTC.

This clone was detected only once. CDR3 amino acids: CASSFSNSPLHF. The CDR3 coding sequence is TGTGCCAGCAGCTTCTCAAATTCACCCCTCCACTTT. The V and J genes are TRBV7-9 and TRBJ1-6; D remains ambiguous. Germline V gene data show CDR1 as SEHNR and CDR2 as FQNEAQ (reference sequence). The ends were cut back, 3 bases at V and 7 bases at J, with 4 bases in the middle. This CDR3 region has 12 residues.

J is TRBJ2-1 and V is TRBV7-8; D unresolved. The germline V and J ends were trimmed by 4 bases and 0 bases, with 10 bases remaining between them. Germline V CDR1 and CDR2: SGHVS, FQNEAQ. The CDR3 has 15 amino acids. The CDR3 region has the DNA TGTGCCAGCAGCTCAGCTTTTAGCTCCTACAATGAGCAGTTCTTC. Protein product: CASSSAFSSYNEQFF.

This chain links TRBV7-9 with TRBJ1-1; TRBD1 might be the D (5 bases). CDR3 length equals 13 residues. The V end lost 6 bases, the J end lost 1 base, and 9 bases lay between the germline ends. Germline values: CDR1 SEHNR, CDR2 FQNEAQ (reference sequence). As DNA, the CDR3 is TGTGCCAGCAGTATTGACAGGAACACTGAAGCTTTCTTT. Translation: CASSIDRNTEAFF.

V is TRBV19 and J is TRBJ2-2; D is tentatively TRBD1 or TRBD2 (6 bases each). Trimming stripped 7 bases from V and 3 bases from J, with 18 bases between. The germline V gene has CDR1 LNHDA and CDR2 SQIVND (reference sequence). CDR3 length: 16 amino acids. CDR3 sequence: CASTPIGGTHTGELFF. The DNA for the CDR3 is TGTGCCAGTACCCCCATAGGGGGGACGCACACCGGGGAGCTGTTTTTT.

The chain recombines TRBV24-1 with TRBJ2-1; D not resolved. Germline loops: CDR1 KGHDR, CDR2 SFDVKD. Trimming stripped 0 bases from V and 5 bases from J, with 10 bases between. The CDR3 has 15 amino acids. CDR3 amino acids: CATSDLPTQNNEQFF. DNA for the CDR3: TGTGCCACCAGTGATTTGCCGACCCAGAACAATGAGCAGTTCTTC.

The chain carries TRBV7-8 and TRBJ1-2, with 7 bases identical to TRBD1. This CDR3 comprises 16 residues. Germline CDR1 reads SGHVS; CDR2 reads FQNEAQ. V gave up 1 base and J gave up 4 bases; unmatched junction bases: 9. CDR3 coding DNA: TGTGCCAGCAGCTTAGGGGCGACAGGGAAGGGCTATGGCTACACCTTC. It translates to CASSLGATGKGYGYTF.

This clone has a handful of counts. This chain joins TRBV25-1 and TRBJ2-7; possibly TRBD2 for D (6 bases). This CDR3 has 13 amino acids. V lost 6 bases to trimming and J lost 3 bases, with 12 bases between them. CDR1 and CDR2 (germline): MGHDK, SYGVNS. This chain's CDR3 is CASRGPGLYEQYF. In DNA form, the CDR3 reads TGTGCCAGCAGGGGACCGGGACTCTACGAGCAGTACTTC.

This clone was found once. J is TRBJ1-2 and V is TRBV25-1; tentatively, D is TRBD1 (5 bases). V lost 6 bases, J lost 2 bases, and 10 bases lay in between. The CDR3 sequence is 13 residues long. Germline V CDR1 and CDR2: MGHDK, SYGVNS. The CDR3 region is CASSETANYGYTF. DNA of the CDR3: TGTGCCAGCAGCGAGACAGCAAACTATGGCTACACCTTC.